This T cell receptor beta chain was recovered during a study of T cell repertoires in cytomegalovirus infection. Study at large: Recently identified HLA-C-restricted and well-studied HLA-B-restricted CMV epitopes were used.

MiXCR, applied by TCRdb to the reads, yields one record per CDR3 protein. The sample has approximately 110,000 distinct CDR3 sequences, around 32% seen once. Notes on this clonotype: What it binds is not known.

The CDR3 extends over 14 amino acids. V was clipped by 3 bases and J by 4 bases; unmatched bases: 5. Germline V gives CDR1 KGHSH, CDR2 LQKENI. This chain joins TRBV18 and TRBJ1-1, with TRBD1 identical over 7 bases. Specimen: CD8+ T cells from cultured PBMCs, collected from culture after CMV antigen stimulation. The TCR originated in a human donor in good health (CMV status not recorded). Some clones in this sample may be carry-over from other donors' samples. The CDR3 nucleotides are TGTGCCAGCTCACCCCTAGGGACAGCCACTGAAGCTTTCTTT. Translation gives CASSPLGTATEAFF.